This paragraph reports one T cell receptor (beta chain). What it recognizes is unknown. Sequenced by immunoSEQ multiplex PCR; TCRdb stores in-frame clones only, minus some. The sample consists of under 150,000 clones, about 90% of them appearing once. This record belongs to a study of T cell responses to AZD1222 COVID-19 vaccine. Findings and limits, study-wide: Only 6 or 7 people who got AZD1222 tested seropositive at baseline. No day 14 peak samples; only post-peak repertoires were characterized. Mapped onto spike, vaccine-associated CD4 TCRs spanned it and were dominant at 160-218 and 743-854. It should be noted that donors were predominantly white British and more often female, and clonal diversity was possibly underestimated.

CDR3 size: 15 residues. The V gene's germline CDR1 is SGHNT and CDR2 YENEEA. Between the trimmed V and J ends, which lost 1 base and 0 bases, there was a span of 8 bases. The sequence was collected from an adult who received the AZD1222 COVID-19 vaccine. This material consisted of peripheral blood, taken 28 days after the second AZD1222 dose. V and J are TRBV11-3 and TRBJ2-3; D tentatively fits TRBD1 or TRBD2 (6 bases each). The CDR3 DNA follows: TGTGCCAGCAGCTTAGCGGGGGCTAGCACAGATACGCAGTATTTT. Residues: CASSLAGASTDTQYF. Using reference TRBV11-3 and TRBJ2-3 for the parts outside the CDR3, the full variable domain is EAGVVQSPRYKIIEKKQPVAFWCNPISGHNTLYWYLQNLGQGPELLIRYENEEAVDDSQLPKDRFSAERLKGVDSTLKIQPAELGDSAVYLCASSLAGASTDTQYFGPGTRLTVL.